The T cell receptor beta chain under discussion was sequenced for a study of pediatric ulcerative colitis. During colonoscopy, one to two rectal pinch biopsies were collected. TCRdb keeps only in-frame clones here, not all; method: immunoSEQ multiplex PCR. The sample shows tens of thousands of clones, around 80% of them seen only once. The sequenced sample was gut tissue. The receptor comes from a boy aged 5 to 17 with mild ulcerative colitis.

Here the CDR3 reads CASGLWSGGVDTQYF. In nucleotides, the CDR3 is TGTGCTAGTGGTTTATGGTCAGGAGGGGTGGATACGCAGTATTTT. The chain links TRBV12-5 to TRBJ2-3; possible D gene TRBD2, 6 bases. Germline assignment: CDR1 LGHNT and CDR2 FRNRAP. The CDR3 runs to 15 residues. The V and J ends lost 3 bases and 6 bases respectively, with 16 bases between them. The entire variable domain, with the rest obtained from reference TRBV12-5 and TRBJ2-3, is as follows: DARVTQTPRHKVTEMGQEVTMRCQPILGHNTVFWYRQTMMQGLELLAYFRNRAPLDDSGMPKDRFSAEMPDATLATLKIQPSEPRDSAVYFCASGLWSGGVDTQYFGPGTRLTVL.